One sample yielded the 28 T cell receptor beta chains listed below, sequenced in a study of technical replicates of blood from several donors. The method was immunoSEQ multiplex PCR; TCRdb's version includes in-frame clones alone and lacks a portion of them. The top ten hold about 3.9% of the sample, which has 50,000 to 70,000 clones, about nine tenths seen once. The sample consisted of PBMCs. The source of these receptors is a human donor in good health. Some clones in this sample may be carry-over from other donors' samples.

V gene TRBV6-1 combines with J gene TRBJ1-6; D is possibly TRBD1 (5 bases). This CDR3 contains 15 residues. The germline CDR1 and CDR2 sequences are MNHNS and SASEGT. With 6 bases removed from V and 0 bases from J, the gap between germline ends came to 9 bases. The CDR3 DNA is TGTGCCAGCAGCGGGCAGGGCTCCTATAATTCACCCCTCCACTTT. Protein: CASSGQGSYNSPLHF.

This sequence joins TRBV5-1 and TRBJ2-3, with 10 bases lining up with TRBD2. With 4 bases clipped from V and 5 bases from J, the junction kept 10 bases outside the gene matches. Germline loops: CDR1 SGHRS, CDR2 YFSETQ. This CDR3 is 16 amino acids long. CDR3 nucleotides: TGCGCCAGCAGCCTTAGCCTAGCGGGAGTAATAGATACGCAGTATTTT. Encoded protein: CASSLSLAGVIDTQYF.

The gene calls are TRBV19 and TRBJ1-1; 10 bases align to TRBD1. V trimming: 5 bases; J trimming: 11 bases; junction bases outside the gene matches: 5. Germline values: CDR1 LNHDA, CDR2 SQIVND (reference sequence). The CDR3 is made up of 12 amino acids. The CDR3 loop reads CASSPGQGKAFF. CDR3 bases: TGTGCCAGTAGTCCGGGACAGGGGAAGGCTTTCTTT.

CDR3 nucleotide sequence: TGCGCCAGCAGCCAAGTCAAGGGACAGGACGAGCAGTACTTC. This gives the protein CASSQVKGQDEQYF. The genes are TRBV4-1 and TRBJ2-7; 8 nucleotides line up with TRBD1. From germline, CDR1 is MGHRA and CDR2 YSYEKL. The V gene end was trimmed by 1 base and the J gene end by 5 bases; junction bases not matched to a gene: 4. There are 14 residues in the CDR3.

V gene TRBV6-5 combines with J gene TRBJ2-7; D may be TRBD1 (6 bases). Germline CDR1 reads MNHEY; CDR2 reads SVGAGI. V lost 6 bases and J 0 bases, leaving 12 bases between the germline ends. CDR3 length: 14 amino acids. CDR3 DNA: TGTGCCAGCAGGAAGTACAGGGACTCCTACGAGCAGTACTTC. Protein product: CASRKYRDSYEQYF.

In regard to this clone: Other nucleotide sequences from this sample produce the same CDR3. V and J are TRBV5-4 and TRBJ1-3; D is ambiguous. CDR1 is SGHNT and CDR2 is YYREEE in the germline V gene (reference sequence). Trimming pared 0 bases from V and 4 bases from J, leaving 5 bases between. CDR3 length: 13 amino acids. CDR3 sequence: CASSLAGGNTIYF. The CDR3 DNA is TGTGCCAGCAGCTTGGCCGGGGGAAACACCATATATTTT.

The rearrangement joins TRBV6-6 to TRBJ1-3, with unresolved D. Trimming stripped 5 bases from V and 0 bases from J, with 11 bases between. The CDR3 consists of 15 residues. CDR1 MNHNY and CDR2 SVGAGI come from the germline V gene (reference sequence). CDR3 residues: CASSDGLSSGNTIYF. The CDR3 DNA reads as TGTGCCAGCAGTGATGGACTCAGCTCTGGAAACACCATATATTTT.

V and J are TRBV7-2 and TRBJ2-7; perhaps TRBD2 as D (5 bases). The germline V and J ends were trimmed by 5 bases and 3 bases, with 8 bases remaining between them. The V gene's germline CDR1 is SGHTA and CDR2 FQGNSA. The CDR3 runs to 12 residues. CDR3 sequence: CASSPGNYEQYF. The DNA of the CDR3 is TGTGCCAGCAGCCCCGGGAACTACGAGCAGTACTTC.

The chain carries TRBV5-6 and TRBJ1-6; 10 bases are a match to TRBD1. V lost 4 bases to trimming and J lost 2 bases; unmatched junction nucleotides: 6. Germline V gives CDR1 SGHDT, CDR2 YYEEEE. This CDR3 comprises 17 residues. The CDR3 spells CASSGGQGRPYNSPLHF. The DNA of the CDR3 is TGTGCCAGCAGCGGGGGACAGGGGAGGCCCTATAATTCACCCCTCCACTTT.

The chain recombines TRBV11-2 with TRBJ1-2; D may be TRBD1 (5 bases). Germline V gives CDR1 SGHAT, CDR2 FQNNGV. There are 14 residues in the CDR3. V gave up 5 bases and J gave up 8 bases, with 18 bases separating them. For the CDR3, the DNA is TGTGCCAGCAGCCCCGGCCCAGGGAATGGGGGCTACACCTTC. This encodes CASSPGPGNGGYTF.

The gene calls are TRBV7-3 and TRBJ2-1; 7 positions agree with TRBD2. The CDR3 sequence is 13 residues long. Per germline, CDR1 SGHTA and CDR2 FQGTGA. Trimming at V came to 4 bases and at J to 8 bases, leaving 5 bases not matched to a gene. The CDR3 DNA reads TGTGCCAGCAGCTCCAGACGGGGGGATGAGCAGTTCTTC. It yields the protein CASSSRRGDEQFF.

CDR3 residues: CASSLGTGNLPDTQYF. CDR3 bases: TGTGCCAGCAGCTTGGGGACAGGGAATTTGCCAGATACGCAGTATTTT. The chain employs TRBV5-4 and TRBJ2-3; 8 bases line up with TRBD1. Germline CDR1 SGHNT, CDR2 YYREEE (reference sequence). The ends lost 0 bases at V and 4 bases at J; junction bases unmatched: 7. The CDR3 spans 16 residues.

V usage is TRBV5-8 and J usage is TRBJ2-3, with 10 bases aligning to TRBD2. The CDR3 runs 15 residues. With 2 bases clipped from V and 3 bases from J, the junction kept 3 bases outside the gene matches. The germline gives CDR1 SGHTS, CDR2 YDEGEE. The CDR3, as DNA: TGTGCCAGCAGCTTCCAGCGGGGGGGTACAGATACGCAGTATTTT. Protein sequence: CASSFQRGGTDTQYF.

The CDR3 reads CASSLTKATDTQYF. The CDR3 DNA follows: TGTGCCAGCAGTTTAACTAAGGCAACAGATACGCAGTATTTT. This chain connects TRBV27 to TRBJ2-3; D is undetermined. The CDR3 runs to 14 residues. Germline values: CDR1 MNHEY, CDR2 SMNVEV (reference sequence). V was shortened by 2 bases and J by 3 bases, with 9 bases between the two germline ends.

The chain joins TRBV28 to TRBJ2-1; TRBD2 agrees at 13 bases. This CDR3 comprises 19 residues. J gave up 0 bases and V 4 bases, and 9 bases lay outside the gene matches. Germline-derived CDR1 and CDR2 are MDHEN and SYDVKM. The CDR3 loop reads CASSSRLAGGYSSYNEQFF. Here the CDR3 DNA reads TGTGCCAGCAGTTCCCGACTAGCGGGGGGCTATAGCTCCTACAATGAGCAGTTCTTC.

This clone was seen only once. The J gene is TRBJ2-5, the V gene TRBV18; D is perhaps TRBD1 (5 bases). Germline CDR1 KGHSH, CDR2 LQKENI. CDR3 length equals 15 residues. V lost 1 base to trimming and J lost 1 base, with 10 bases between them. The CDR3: CASSPLQGTQETQYF. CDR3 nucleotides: TGTGCCAGCTCACCACTGCAGGGAACCCAAGAGACCCAGTACTTC.

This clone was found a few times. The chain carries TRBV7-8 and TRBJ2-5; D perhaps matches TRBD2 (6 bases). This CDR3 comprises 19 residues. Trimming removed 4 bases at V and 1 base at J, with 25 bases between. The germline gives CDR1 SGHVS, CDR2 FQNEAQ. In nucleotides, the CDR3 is TGTGCCAGCAGCTCCTCTTTACTCCCTACCGGGACTTTCCAAGAGACCCAGTACTTC. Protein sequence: CASSSSLLPTGTFQETQYF.

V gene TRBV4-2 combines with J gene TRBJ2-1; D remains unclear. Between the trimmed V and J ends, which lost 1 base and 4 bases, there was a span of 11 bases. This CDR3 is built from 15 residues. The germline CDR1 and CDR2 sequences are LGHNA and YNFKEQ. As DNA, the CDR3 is TGTGCCAGCAGCCAAGGTGGCGGAAGGTACAATGAGCAGTTCTTC. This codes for CASSQGGGRYNEQFF.

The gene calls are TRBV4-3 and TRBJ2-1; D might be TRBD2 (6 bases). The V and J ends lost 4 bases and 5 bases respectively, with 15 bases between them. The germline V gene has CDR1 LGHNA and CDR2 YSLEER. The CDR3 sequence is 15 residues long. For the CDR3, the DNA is TGCGCCAGCAGCCTAGGGACTGCCCCCGACAATGAGCAGTTCTTC. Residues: CASSLGTAPDNEQFF.

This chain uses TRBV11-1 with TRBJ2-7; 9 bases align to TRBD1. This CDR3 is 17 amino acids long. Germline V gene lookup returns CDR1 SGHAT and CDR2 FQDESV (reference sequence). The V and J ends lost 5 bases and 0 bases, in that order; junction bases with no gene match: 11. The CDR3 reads CASSTSRDRDPSYEQYF. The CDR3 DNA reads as TGTGCCAGCAGCACGTCCCGGGACAGGGACCCCTCCTACGAGCAGTACTTC.

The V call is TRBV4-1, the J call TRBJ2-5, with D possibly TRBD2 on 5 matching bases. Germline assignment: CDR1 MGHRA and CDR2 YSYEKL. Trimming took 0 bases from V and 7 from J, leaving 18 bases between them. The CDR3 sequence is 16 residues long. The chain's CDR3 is CASSQDHGGFWGTQYF. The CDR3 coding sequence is TGCGCCAGCAGCCAAGATCATGGCGGGTTCTGGGGGACCCAGTACTTC.

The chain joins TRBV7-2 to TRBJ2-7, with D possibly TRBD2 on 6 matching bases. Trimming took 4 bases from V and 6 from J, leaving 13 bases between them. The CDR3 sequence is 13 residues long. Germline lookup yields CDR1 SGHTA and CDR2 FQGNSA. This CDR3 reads CASSSGGESEQYF. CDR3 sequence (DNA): TGTGCCAGCAGCTCCGGCGGGGAGAGCGAGCAGTACTTC. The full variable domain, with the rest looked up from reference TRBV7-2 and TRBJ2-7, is GAGVSQSPSNKVTEKGKDVELRCDPISGHTALYWYRQSLGQGLEFLIYFQGNSAPDKSGLPSDRFSAERTGGSVSTLTIQRTQQEDSAVYLCASSSGGESEQYFGPGTRLTVT.

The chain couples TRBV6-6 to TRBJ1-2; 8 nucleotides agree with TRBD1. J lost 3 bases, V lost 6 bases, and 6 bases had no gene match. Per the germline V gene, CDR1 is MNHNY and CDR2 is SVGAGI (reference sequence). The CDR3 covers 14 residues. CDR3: CASRESGQDYGYTF. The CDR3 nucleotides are TGTGCCAGCAGGGAGTCGGGACAGGACTATGGCTACACCTTC.

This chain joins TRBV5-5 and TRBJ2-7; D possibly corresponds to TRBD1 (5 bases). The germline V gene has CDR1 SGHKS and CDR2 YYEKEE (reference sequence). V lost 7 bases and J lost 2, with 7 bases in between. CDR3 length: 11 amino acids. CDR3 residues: CASQGTYEQYF. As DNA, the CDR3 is TGTGCCAGCCAGGGAACCTACGAGCAGTACTTC.

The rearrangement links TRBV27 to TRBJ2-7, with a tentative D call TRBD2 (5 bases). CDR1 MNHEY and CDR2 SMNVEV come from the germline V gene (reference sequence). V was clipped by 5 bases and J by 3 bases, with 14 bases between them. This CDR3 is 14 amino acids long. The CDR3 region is CASSASGNHYEQYF. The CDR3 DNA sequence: TGTGCCAGCAGTGCCTCCGGGAATCACTACGAGCAGTACTTC.

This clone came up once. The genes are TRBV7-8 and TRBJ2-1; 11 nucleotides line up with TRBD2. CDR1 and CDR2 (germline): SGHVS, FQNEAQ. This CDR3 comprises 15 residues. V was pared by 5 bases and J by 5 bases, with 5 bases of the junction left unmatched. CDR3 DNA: TGTGCCAGCAGCCGCACTAGCGGGAGAGACAATGAGCAGTTCTTC. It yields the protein CASSRTSGRDNEQFF.

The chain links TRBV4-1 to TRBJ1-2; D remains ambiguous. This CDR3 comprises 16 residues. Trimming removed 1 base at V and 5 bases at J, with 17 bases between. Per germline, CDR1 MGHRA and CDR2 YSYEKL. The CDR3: CASSQGSPLDKYGYTF. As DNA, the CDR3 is TGCGCCAGCAGCCAAGGCAGCCCGCTCGACAAATATGGCTACACCTTC.

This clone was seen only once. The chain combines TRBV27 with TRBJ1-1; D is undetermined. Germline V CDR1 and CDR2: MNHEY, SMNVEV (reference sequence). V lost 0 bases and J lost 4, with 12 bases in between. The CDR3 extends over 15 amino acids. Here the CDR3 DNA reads TGTGCCAGCAGTTTATCGAGGGAGTTAGGCACTGAAGCTTTCTTT. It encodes CASSLSRELGTEAFF.